The 30 T cell receptor beta chains below were found in one sample sequenced in a study of control samples from healthy donors and cancer patients. Here immunoSEQ multiplex PCR was the method, and the copy in TCRdb shows in-frame clones only, minus some. Here the sample spans around 68,000 clones, around four fifths being singletons. Source material: blood. The receptor source for this set is a man aged 50 to 60 in good health.

The rearrangement links TRBV18 to TRBJ1-4; 9 nucleotides agree with TRBD1. There are 14 residues in the CDR3. V was pared by 10 bases and J by 7 bases, with 10 bases of the junction left unmatched. Germline V gene data show CDR1 as KGHSH and CDR2 as LQKENI. The CDR3 nucleotides read TGTGCCACGACCACCCGGACAGGGGTTGAAAAACTGTTTTTT. Residues: CATTTRTGVEKLFF.

The J gene is TRBJ1-1, the V gene TRBV3-1 (or the pseudogene TRBV3-2), with D perhaps matching TRBD1 (6 bases). Germline CDR1 and CDR2: LGHDT and YNNKEL (reference sequence). The CDR3 extends over 14 amino acids. The V end was cut by 2 bases, the J end by 1 base, with 8 bases between. CDR3 coding DNA: TGTGCCAGCAGCCAACTGGGGGCGAACACTGAAGCTTTCTTT. Amino acids: CASSQLGANTEAFF.

The chain combines TRBV24-1 with TRBJ2-3; 8 bases map to TRBD1. J was trimmed by 2 bases and V by 5 bases; bases with no gene match: 8. This CDR3 is built from 16 residues. Germline V gives CDR1 KGHDR, CDR2 SFDVKD. The CDR3 DNA sequence: TGTGCCACCAGTGTAGCCCCGGGACAGGTCACAGATACGCAGTATTTT. This encodes CATSVAPGQVTDTQYF.

The genes are TRBV10-3 and TRBJ1-2; 10 bases are a match to TRBD1. V lost 2 bases and J lost 6; bases outside the gene matches: 3. This CDR3 region has 14 residues. Germline-derived CDR1 and CDR2 are ENHRY and SYGVKD. This CDR3 is CAISERDRGNGYTF. The DNA for the CDR3 is TGTGCCATCAGTGAGCGGGACAGGGGAAATGGCTACACCTTC.

The chain employs TRBV9 and TRBJ2-2; the D gene is possibly TRBD2 (6 bases). Germline loops: CDR1 SGDLS, CDR2 YYNGEE. The CDR3 runs 13 residues. V was clipped by 5 bases and J by 4 bases, with 9 bases between them. CDR3 in DNA: TGTGCCAGCAGTGCGGGGTTCACCGGGGAGCTGTTTTTT. It is translated as CASSAGFTGELFF.

This clone was observed once. This chain uses TRBV3-1 (or the pseudogene TRBV3-2) with TRBJ2-7, with D possibly matching TRBD2 (5 bases). CDR3 length equals 14 residues. CDR1 and CDR2 from the germline V gene are LGHDT and YNNKEL (reference sequence). V lost 3 bases to trimming and J lost 2 bases, with 11 bases between them. The CDR3 sequence: CASSHLRATYEQYF. CDR3 sequence (DNA): TGTGCCAGCAGCCATCTGCGGGCCACCTACGAGCAGTACTTC.

This sequence joins TRBV13 and TRBJ2-1; 13 positions match TRBD2. CDR1 is PRHDT and CDR2 is FYEKMQ in the germline V gene (reference sequence). The CDR3 extends over 15 amino acids. The J segment lost 3 bases and the V segment lost 6 bases, leaving 2 bases of the junction unmatched. CDR3 protein: CASRRLAGGYNEQFF. The CDR3 DNA follows: TGTGCCAGCAGAAGACTAGCGGGAGGCTACAATGAGCAGTTCTTC.

This sequence joins TRBV15 and TRBJ1-4; the D gene is possibly TRBD1 (6 bases). Trimming pared 3 bases from V and 8 bases from J, leaving 16 bases between. The CDR3 is 15 residues long. Germline values: CDR1 LNHNV, CDR2 YYDKDF (reference sequence). The CDR3 spells CATSSTGSMREKLFF. CDR3 DNA sequence: TGTGCCACCAGCAGCACAGGGTCGATGAGGGAAAAACTGTTTTTT.

Only one count was recorded for this clone. This rearrangement joins TRBV7-9 to TRBJ2-5; D is unclear. Germline V gives CDR1 SEHNR, CDR2 FQNEAQ (reference sequence). Trimming pared 5 bases from V and 1 base from J, leaving 11 bases between. This CDR3 contains 14 residues. The chain's CDR3 is CASSPLVAQETQYF. The CDR3 DNA reads TGTGCCAGCAGCCCCCTTGTAGCCCAAGAGACCCAGTACTTC.

This rearrangement joins TRBV7-9 to TRBJ2-2; the match to TRBD2 covers 10 bases. CDR1 is SEHNR and CDR2 is FQNEAQ in the germline V gene (reference sequence). CDR3 length: 16 amino acids. With V trimmed by 6 bases and J by 3 bases, 7 bases remained unmatched. The CDR3 protein is CASRPELAGHTGELFF. CDR3 coding DNA: TGTGCCAGCAGACCCGAACTAGCGGGACACACCGGGGAGCTGTTTTTT.

This clone was found a few times. This sequence joins TRBV2 and TRBJ1-5; D may be TRBD1 (6 bases). This CDR3 region has 17 residues. Germline lookup yields CDR1 SNHLY and CDR2 FYNNEI. The ends were cut back, 6 bases at V and 0 bases at J, with 18 bases in the middle. The CDR3 coding sequence is TGTGCCAGCAGAGAGAGACAGGAACTTTATAGCAATCAGCCCCAGCATTTT. Amino acids: CASRERQELYSNQPQHF.

The chain recombines TRBV11-3 with TRBJ1-2; weak D call: TRBD1 (5 bases). The germline V gene has CDR1 SGHNT and CDR2 YENEEA. Trimming stripped 5 bases from V and 8 bases from J, with 15 bases between. The CDR3 has 13 residues. For the CDR3, the DNA is TGTGCCAGCAGCAGTCGGACACGAAGCGGCTACACCTTC. This codes for CASSSRTRSGYTF.

This clone was picked up a small number of times. V and J are TRBV15 and TRBJ1-5; D is unresolved. Germline V gene lookup returns CDR1 LNHNV and CDR2 YYDKDF (reference sequence). The CDR3 consists of 15 residues. V was pared by 1 base and J by 0 bases, with 7 bases between. In nucleotides, the CDR3 is TGTGCCACCAGCAGAGGACAAGTTAGCAATCAGCCCCAGCATTTT. Protein product: CATSRGQVSNQPQHF.

The chain joins TRBV7-9 to TRBJ1-2; D remains ambiguous. This CDR3 comprises 14 residues. V lost 0 bases to trimming and J lost 5 bases, with 10 bases between them. Germline V gene lookup returns CDR1 SEHNR and CDR2 FQNEAQ (reference sequence). This chain's CDR3 is CASSLAAAGYGYTF. Written as DNA, the CDR3 is TGTGCCAGCAGCTTAGCGGCAGCCGGATATGGCTACACCTTC.

The DNA of the CDR3 is TGTGCCAGCAGCGCCCGAAAAGAGACCCAGTACTTC. Translated: CASSARKETQYF. The genes are TRBV7-9 and TRBJ2-5; D not resolved. The germline CDR1 and CDR2 sequences are SEHNR and FQNEAQ (reference sequence). V lost 5 bases and J lost 3, with 7 bases in between. This CDR3 contains 12 residues.

The chain links TRBV4-3 to TRBJ1-3; D gene unclear. CDR1 LGHNA and CDR2 YSLEER come from the germline V gene. Trimming removed 0 bases at V and 7 bases at J, with 19 bases between. The CDR3 is 17 residues long. The CDR3 DNA reads TGCGCCAGCAGCCAAGATAGGTCAGGCGTGCTGGGGAACACCATATATTTT. Translating gives CASSQDRSGVLGNTIYF.

The CDR3 DNA reads TGTGCCAGCAGCTTGACAGGGGGCGCTCAGGGGGCCAACGTCCTGACTTTC. It encodes CASSLTGGAQGANVLTF. The V gene is TRBV5-4, the J gene TRBJ2-6, with 9 bases matching TRBD1. J lost 4 bases, V lost 1 base, and 6 bases had no gene match. CDR1 and CDR2 (germline): SGHNT, YYREEE (reference sequence). This CDR3 spans 17 amino acids.

The V and J genes are TRBV9 and TRBJ2-7; possible D gene TRBD1, 5 bases. The CDR3 covers 16 residues. Trimming took off 4 bases at V and 1 base at J, with 18 bases between the two ends. Germline V lookup: CDR1 SGDLS, CDR2 YYNGEE. The CDR3 DNA reads TGTGCCAGCAGCCCAAGAGGTGACAGCGAATCCTACGAGCAGTACTTC. This sequence encodes CASSPRGDSESYEQYF.

V is TRBV6-6 and J is TRBJ2-1; D is undetermined. This CDR3 is built from 13 residues. From germline, CDR1 is MNHNY and CDR2 SVGAGI (reference sequence). V lost 2 bases to trimming and J lost 9 bases, with 11 bases between them. The CDR3 DNA sequence: TGTGCCAGCAGTTACCCTGACAAGCGTGAGCAGTTCTTC. It codes for CASSYPDKREQFF.

The rearrangement uses TRBV3-1 (or the pseudogene TRBV3-2) and TRBJ2-1, with 9 bases that match TRBD2. The CDR3 spans 14 residues. In germline, CDR1 is LGHDT, CDR2 YNNKEL (reference sequence). V dropped 7 bases and J dropped 8; count of bases not matched to a gene: 9. For the CDR3, the DNA is TGTGCCAGCACCTTAGCGGGAGAGCGGGATGAGCAGTTCTTC. This translates into CASTLAGERDEQFF.

This chain joins TRBV3-1 (or the pseudogene TRBV3-2) and TRBJ1-1; 8 bases line up with TRBD1. This CDR3 region has 16 residues. J gave up 7 bases and V 4 bases, and 14 bases lay outside the gene matches. CDR1 LGHDT and CDR2 YNNKEL come from the germline V gene (reference sequence). CDR3 bases: TGTGCCAGCAGCCGCTCTCCGCAGGGGGCGGGGGGTGAAGCTTTCTTT. This encodes CASSRSPQGAGGEAFF.

V is TRBV30 and J is TRBJ1-6; 9 bases agree with TRBD1. V was pared by 3 bases and J by 7 bases, with 1 base of the junction left unmatched. This CDR3 spans 13 amino acids. Germline V lookup: CDR1 GTSNPN, CDR2 SVGIG (reference sequence). The CDR3 sequence: CAWRGQGNSPLHF. The CDR3 DNA sequence: TGTGCCTGGAGAGGACAGGGGAATTCACCCCTCCACTTT.

The CDR3: CASRRSGTNTEAFF. The CDR3 bases are TGTGCCAGCAGACGTAGTGGGACCAACACTGAAGCTTTCTTT. The V and J genes are TRBV27 and TRBJ1-1, with TRBD1 as a possible D gene (5 bases). Looked up from germline, CDR1 is MNHEY and CDR2 is SMNVEV (reference sequence). V was shortened by 6 bases and J by 2 bases, with 13 bases between the two germline ends. CDR3 length: 14 residues.

In DNA, the CDR3 is TGTGCCAGCAGCTTAGATATTGGCCTACAATACGAGCAGTACTTC. It encodes CASSLDIGLQYEQYF. The rearrangement uses TRBV7-2 and TRBJ2-7; D is ambiguous. V gave up 1 base and J gave up 4 bases, with 14 bases separating them. The V gene's germline CDR1 is SGHTA and CDR2 FQGNSA. The CDR3 consists of 15 residues. The full variable domain, rest sourced from reference TRBV7-2 and TRBJ2-7, is GAGVSQSPSNKVTEKGKDVELRCDPISGHTALYWYRQSLGQGLEFLIYFQGNSAPDKSGLPSDRFSAERTGGSVSTLTIQRTQQEDSAVYLCASSLDIGLQYEQYFGPGTRLTVT.

The chain links TRBV11-2 to TRBJ2-7; 10 bases match TRBD2. CDR3 length: 19 residues. Germline CDR1 and CDR2: SGHAT and FQNNGV. J gave up 0 bases and V 7 bases, and 18 bases lay outside the gene matches. CDR3 sequence: CASTKALAGVFESSYEQYF. In nucleotides, the CDR3 is TGTGCCAGCACCAAAGCTCTAGCGGGAGTGTTTGAGAGCTCCTACGAGCAGTACTTC.

V usage is TRBV6-5 and J usage is TRBJ2-1; D is undetermined. Trimming removed 1 base at V and 0 bases at J, with 10 bases between. The CDR3 extends over 16 amino acids. CDR1 MNHEY and CDR2 SVGAGI come from the germline V gene. CDR3 DNA: TGTGCCAGCAGTTACTTAGTGGAGAGCTCCTACAATGAGCAGTTCTTC. It specifies CASSYLVESSYNEQFF.

This chain connects TRBV13 to TRBJ2-5; D unresolved. The V end lost 2 bases, the J end lost 2 bases, and 0 bases lay between the germline ends. CDR3 size: 11 residues. Germline CDR1 is PRHDT and CDR2 is FYEKMQ (reference sequence). CDR3: CASSLQETQYF. As DNA, the CDR3 is TGTGCCAGCAGCTTACAAGAGACCCAGTACTTC. Supplemented by reference TRBV13 and TRBJ2-5, the full variable domain reads AAGVIQSPRHLIKEKRETATLKCYPIPRHDTVYWYQQGPGQDPQFLISFYEKMQSDKGSIPDRFSAQQFSDYHSELNMSSLELGDSALYFCASSLQETQYFGPGTRLLVL.

CDR3 DNA sequence: TGTGCCAGCAGCCAGGGGGAGGAGACGGCCCTCCACTTT. It encodes CASSQGEETALHF. The gene calls are TRBV2 and TRBJ1-6, with 7 bases that match TRBD1. V was pared by 6 bases and J by 14 bases, with 10 bases of the junction left unmatched. Looked up from germline, CDR1 is SNHLY and CDR2 is FYNNEI. The CDR3 runs to 13 residues.

This chain links TRBV18 with TRBJ2-5, with unresolved D. The CDR3 is 11 residues long. The germline V gene encodes CDR1 KGHSH and CDR2 LQKENI. The V end lost 2 bases, the J end lost 5 bases, and 3 bases lay between the germline ends. The CDR3 coding sequence is TGTGCCAGCTCACCAGCGGAGACCCAGTACTTC. It specifies CASSPAETQYF.

The rearrangement uses TRBV9 and TRBJ2-3; 10 bases map to TRBD2. Germline V gene lookup returns CDR1 SGDLS and CDR2 YYNGEE. V gave up 1 base and J gave up 3 bases; unmatched junction bases: 5. CDR3 size: 16 residues. As DNA, the CDR3 is TGTGCCAGCAGCGTAACTAGCGGGGACCAAACAGATACGCAGTATTTT. Its translation: CASSVTSGDQTDTQYF.